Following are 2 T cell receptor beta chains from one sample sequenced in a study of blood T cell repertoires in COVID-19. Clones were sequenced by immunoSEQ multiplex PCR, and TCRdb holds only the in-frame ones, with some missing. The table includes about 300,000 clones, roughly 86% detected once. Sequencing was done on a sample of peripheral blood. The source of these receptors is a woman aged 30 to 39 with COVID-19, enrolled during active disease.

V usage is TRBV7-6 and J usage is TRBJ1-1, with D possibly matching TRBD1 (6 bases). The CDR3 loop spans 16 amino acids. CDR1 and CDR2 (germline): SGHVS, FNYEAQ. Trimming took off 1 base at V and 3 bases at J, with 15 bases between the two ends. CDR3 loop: CASSLDRRGGYTEAFF. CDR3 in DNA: TGTGCCAGCAGCTTAGACCGTAGGGGGGGCTACACTGAAGCTTTCTTT.

The CDR3 is CASSDSPGLSTGELFF. The CDR3 region has the DNA TGCGCCAGCAGCGATTCTCCGGGACTTAGCACCGGGGAGCTGTTTTTT. The gene calls are TRBV5-1 and TRBJ2-2, with a tentative D call TRBD2 (6 bases). V was clipped by 4 bases and J by 4 bases, with 17 bases between them. CDR1 is SGHRS, CDR2 YFSETQ, per germline. The CDR3 has 16 amino acids.